These 18 T cell receptor beta chains originate from one sample sequenced in a study of siplizumab effects on memory and regulatory T cells. Produced via immunoSEQ multiplex PCR; TCRdb's table is partial and in-frame only. The sample shows about 100,000 clones, 94% of them seen only once. Sequencing was carried out using non-Treg CD4+ T cells sorted from blood. These receptor sequences come from a human donor in good health.

The gene calls are TRBV5-1 and TRBJ2-7; no reliable D call. Trimming took 4 bases from V and 0 from J, leaving 11 bases between them. Germline values: CDR1 SGHRS, CDR2 YFSETQ. The CDR3 contains 14 residues. The CDR3 DNA follows: TGCGCCAGCAGCGCCTTTGACGACTCCTACGAGCAGTACTTC. It specifies CASSAFDDSYEQYF.

The rearrangement links TRBV6-4 to TRBJ2-3; 7 nucleotides align to TRBD1. The CDR3 runs 12 residues. After removal of 8 bases from V and 11 bases from J, the junction contained 10 bases not matched to a gene. Germline CDR1 reads MRHNA; CDR2 reads SNTAGT. In DNA, the CDR3 is TGTGCCAGCGGACCTGGGACAGATTTGCAGTATTTT. This translates into CASGPGTDLQYF.

The rearrangement links TRBV5-1 to TRBJ1-3; a possible D gene is TRBD1 (6 bases). The CDR3 consists of 15 residues. Trimming stripped 0 bases from V and 3 bases from J, with 10 bases between. Germline lookup yields CDR1 SGHRS and CDR2 YFSETQ. The CDR3 region is CASSLAGADGNTIYF. CDR3 in DNA: TGCGCCAGCAGCTTGGCGGGGGCTGATGGAAACACCATATATTTT.

The chain joins TRBV5-4 to TRBJ2-6; D is possibly TRBD1 (6 bases). In germline, CDR1 is SGHNT, CDR2 YYREEE (reference sequence). V shed 3 bases and J shed 0 bases, with 7 bases lying between them. The length of the CDR3 is 15 residues. The CDR3 coding sequence is TGTGCCAGCAGCTCCAGGGGCTCTGGGGCCAACGTCCTGACTTTC. It codes for CASSSRGSGANVLTF.

V gene TRBV19 combines with J gene TRBJ1-5, with D uncertain. The CDR3 is 14 residues long. Trimming cost V 3 bases and J 3 bases, with 9 bases left between them. Germline V gives CDR1 LNHDA, CDR2 SQIVND (reference sequence). The CDR3 region is CASSILEYNQPQHF. The CDR3 DNA reads as TGTGCCAGTAGTATTCTGGAGTACAATCAGCCCCAGCATTTT.

V gene TRBV30 combines with J gene TRBJ2-1; unclear D gene. Looked up from germline, CDR1 is GTSNPN and CDR2 is SVGIG (reference sequence). The V and J ends lost 0 bases and 9 bases respectively, with 3 bases between them. The CDR3 totals 10 residues. Here the CDR3 reads CAWSVGEQFF. DNA of the CDR3: TGTGCCTGGAGTGTAGGTGAGCAGTTCTTC.

The genes are TRBV28 and TRBJ2-2; 13 bases align to TRBD2. Germline loops: CDR1 MDHEN, CDR2 SYDVKM. Trimming removed 4 bases from V and 7 bases from J; junction bases left unmatched: 9. The CDR3 spans 17 residues. Written as DNA, the CDR3 is TGTGCCAGCAGTTCAAATGGACTAGCGGGAGCAAACGGGGAGCTGTTTTTT. It specifies CASSSNGLAGANGELFF.

V is TRBV19 and J is TRBJ1-5, with D perhaps TRBD1 (5 bases). The CDR3 consists of 22 residues. Trimming shortened V by 3 bases and J by 1 base, and 31 bases separated the two germline ends. CDR1 LNHDA and CDR2 SQIVND come from the germline V gene (reference sequence). Written as DNA, the CDR3 is TGTGCCAGTAGTATTGTGGGTATCTGGGACGGACGTCGATTCTCGAGCAATCAGCCCCAGCATTTT. It encodes CASSIVGIWDGRRFSSNQPQHF.

This clone was seen once. The J gene is TRBJ1-6, the V gene TRBV19; a possible D gene is TRBD1 (5 bases). V lost 2 bases to trimming and J lost 11 bases, with 22 bases between them. Germline V gene lookup returns CDR1 LNHDA and CDR2 SQIVND (reference sequence). The CDR3 is 17 residues long. CDR3: CASSILLRDSLGAPLHF. As DNA, the CDR3 is TGTGCCAGTAGTATACTTCTGAGAGACAGCCTTGGGGCACCCCTCCACTTT.

This chain connects TRBV18 to TRBJ2-3; D may correspond to TRBD1 or TRBD2 (6 bases each). V lost 2 bases to trimming and J lost 4 bases, with 19 bases between them. The CDR3 is made up of 17 amino acids. Germline values: CDR1 KGHSH, CDR2 LQKENI. DNA of the CDR3: TGTGCCAGCTCACCAGTCCCTCCGGGGGCGGCCTCAGATACGCAGTATTTT. This encodes CASSPVPPGAASDTQYF.

This chain joins TRBV6-5 and TRBJ2-1, with TRBD1 matching 7 bases. The trim removed 5 bases at V and 7 bases at J, leaving 5 bases unmatched. CDR1 and CDR2 from the germline V gene are MNHEY and SVGAGI. The CDR3 loop spans 13 amino acids. In DNA, the CDR3 is TGTGCCAGCAGTCGGGACAGTACAAATGAGCAGTTCTTC. Its translation is CASSRDSTNEQFF.

The chain couples TRBV7-9 to TRBJ2-2, with a weak D call TRBD1 (5 bases). Germline V gene sequence: CDR1 SEHNR, CDR2 FQNEAQ (reference sequence). This CDR3 has 17 amino acids. The V gene lost 5 bases and the J gene lost 5 bases, with 21 bases spanning the gap. The CDR3 loop reads CASSPQTRQGRTGELFF. DNA of the CDR3: TGTGCCAGCAGCCCCCAGACGAGGCAGGGAAGGACCGGGGAGCTGTTTTTT. The whole variable domain, remainder taken from reference TRBV7-9 and TRBJ2-2, is DTGVSQNPRHKITKRGQNVTFRCDPISEHNRLYWYRQTLGQGPEFLTYFQNEAQLEKSRLLSDRFSAERPKGSFSTLEIQRTEQGDSAMYLCASSPQTRQGRTGELFFGEGSRLTVL.

The genes are TRBV6-6 and TRBJ2-3; TRBD1 might be the D (6 bases). The CDR3 has 15 amino acids. In germline, CDR1 is MNHNY, CDR2 SVGAGI (reference sequence). With 7 bases removed from V and 4 bases from J, the gap between germline ends came to 18 bases. The CDR3 here is CASTPGASPADTQYF. For the CDR3, the DNA is TGTGCCAGCACCCCAGGGGCTAGCCCCGCAGATACGCAGTATTTT.

The chain employs TRBV18 and TRBJ2-5; 14 bases fit TRBD2. The V gene end was trimmed by 1 base and the J gene end by 4 bases; junction bases not matched to a gene: 5. The germline V gene encodes CDR1 KGHSH and CDR2 LQKENI. This CDR3 has 17 residues. This CDR3 reads CASSPRGLAGEGETQYF. The CDR3 DNA is TGTGCCAGCTCACCACGGGGACTAGCGGGAGAGGGAGAGACCCAGTACTTC.

In this sample, this clone turned up a few times. V is TRBV7-3 and J is TRBJ1-5; D is undetermined. The germline V and J ends were trimmed by 2 bases and 5 bases, with 7 bases remaining between them. Germline V CDR1 and CDR2: SGHTA, FQGTGA. CDR3 size: 13 residues. CDR3 in amino acids: CASSLAPDQPQHF. The DNA for the CDR3 is TGTGCCAGCAGCTTAGCCCCGGATCAGCCCCAGCATTTT.

The rearrangement uses TRBV13 and TRBJ1-1, with a tentative D call TRBD1 (5 bases). This CDR3 is built from 14 residues. V lost 2 bases, J lost 4 bases, and 11 bases lay in between. Germline assignment: CDR1 PRHDT and CDR2 FYEKMQ (reference sequence). CDR3 protein: CASSLSGGGTEAFF. In nucleotides, the CDR3 is TGTGCCAGCAGCTTATCCGGGGGGGGCACTGAAGCTTTCTTT.

This chain joins TRBV5-4 and TRBJ2-5, with 8 positions matching TRBD1. V was pared by 2 bases and J by 5 bases, with 5 bases of the junction left unmatched. This CDR3 spans 14 amino acids. The germline gives CDR1 SGHNT, CDR2 YYREEE (reference sequence). The CDR3 nucleotides read TGTGCCAGCAGCTTATTTGCAGGGGGCGAGACCCAGTACTTC. This gives the protein CASSLFAGGETQYF.

The V gene is TRBV27, the J gene TRBJ2-1; 7 bases match TRBD2. Germline CDR1 is MNHEY and CDR2 is SMNVEV (reference sequence). The CDR3 runs 15 residues. J was trimmed by 2 bases and V by 10 bases; bases with no gene match: 11. CDR3 DNA: TGTGCCATCAAGTCGGGGGGACGGCCCTACAATGAGCAGTTCTTC. This gives the protein CAIKSGGRPYNEQFF.